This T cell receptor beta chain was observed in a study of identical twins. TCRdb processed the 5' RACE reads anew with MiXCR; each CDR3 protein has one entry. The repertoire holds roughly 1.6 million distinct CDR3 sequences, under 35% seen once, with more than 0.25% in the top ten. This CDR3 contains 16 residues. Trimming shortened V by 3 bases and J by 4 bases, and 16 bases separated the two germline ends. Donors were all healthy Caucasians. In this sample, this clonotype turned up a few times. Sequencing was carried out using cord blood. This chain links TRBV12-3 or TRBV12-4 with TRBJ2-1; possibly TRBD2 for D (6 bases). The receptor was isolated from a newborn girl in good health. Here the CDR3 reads CASSLRTGVSYNEQFF. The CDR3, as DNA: TGTGCCAGCAGTTTGCGGACGGGGGTCTCTTACAATGAGCAGTTCTTC.